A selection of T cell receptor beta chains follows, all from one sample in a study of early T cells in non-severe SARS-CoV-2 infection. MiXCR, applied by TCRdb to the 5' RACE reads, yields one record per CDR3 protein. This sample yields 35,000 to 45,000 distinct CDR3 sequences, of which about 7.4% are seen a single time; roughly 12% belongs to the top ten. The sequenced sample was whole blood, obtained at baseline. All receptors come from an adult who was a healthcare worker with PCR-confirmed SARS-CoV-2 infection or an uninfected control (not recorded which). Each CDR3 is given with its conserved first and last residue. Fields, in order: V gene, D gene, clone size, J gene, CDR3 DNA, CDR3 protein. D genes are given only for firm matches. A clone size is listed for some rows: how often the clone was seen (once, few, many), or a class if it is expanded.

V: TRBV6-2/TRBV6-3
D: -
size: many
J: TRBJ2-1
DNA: TGTGCCAGCAGCCGAACCGCGGGGCTGATGTACAATGAGCAGTTCTTC
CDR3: CASSRTAGLMYNEQFF

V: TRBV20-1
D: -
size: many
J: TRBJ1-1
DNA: TGCAGTGCTGTCCCCAAGGAGATGAACACTGAAGCTTTCTTT
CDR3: CSAVPKEMNTEAFF

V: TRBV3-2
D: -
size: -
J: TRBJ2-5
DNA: TGTGCCAGTTGCGACGTGACCCAGTACTTC
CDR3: CASCDVTQYF

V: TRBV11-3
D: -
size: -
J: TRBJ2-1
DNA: TGTGCCAGCAGCGACGAGAAATGGGACAATGAGCAGTTCTTC
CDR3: CASSDEKWDNEQFF

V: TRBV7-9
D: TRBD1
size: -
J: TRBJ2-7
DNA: TGTGCCAGCAGCTCTGGGGGACAGGGACGTAACGAGCAGTACTTC
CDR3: CASSSGGQGRNEQYF

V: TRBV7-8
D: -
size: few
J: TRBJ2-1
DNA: TGTGCCAGCAGCTTAGTCGGGGCAGGGGACCACAATGAGCAGTTCTTC
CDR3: CASSLVGAGDHNEQFF

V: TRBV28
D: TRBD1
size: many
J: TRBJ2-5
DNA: TGTGCCAGCAGTCCCGACAGGGCTCAAGAGACCCAGTACTTC
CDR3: CASSPDRAQETQYF

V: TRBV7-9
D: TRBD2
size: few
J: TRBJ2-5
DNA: TGTGCCAGCAGCTTTTCCGGGACTAGCGGGGGAAAGACCCAGTACTTC
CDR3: CASSFSGTSGGKTQYF

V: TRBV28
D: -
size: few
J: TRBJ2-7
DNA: TGTGCCAGCAGTTTAGCGGCGACATTAGACGAGCAGTACTTC
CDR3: CASSLAATLDEQYF

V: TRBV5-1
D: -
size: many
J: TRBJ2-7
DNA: TGCGCCAGCAGGGGAGCCTACGAGCAGTACTTC
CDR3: CASRGAYEQYF

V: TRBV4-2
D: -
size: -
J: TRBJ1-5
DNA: TGTGCCAGCAGCCTGGGGATAAATCAGCCCCAGCATTTT
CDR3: CASSLGINQPQHF

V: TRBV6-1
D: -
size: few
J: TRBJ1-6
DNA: TGTGCCAGCAGTACACAACAGGCTAGTGATTCACCCCTCCACTTT
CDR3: CASSTQQASDSPLHF

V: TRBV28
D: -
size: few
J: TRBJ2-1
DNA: TGTGCCAGCAGTTTCCGATTAGGGGATGTCAATGAGCAGTTCTTC
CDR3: CASSFRLGDVNEQFF

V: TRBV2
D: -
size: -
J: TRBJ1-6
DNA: TGTGCCAGCAGACGGACAGCTTTTTCACCCCTCCACTTT
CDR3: CASRRTAFSPLHF

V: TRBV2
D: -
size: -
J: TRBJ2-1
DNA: TGTGCCAGTGAGTTCAATGAGCAGTTCTTC
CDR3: CASEFNEQFF

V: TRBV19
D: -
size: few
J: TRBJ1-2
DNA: TGTGCCAGTAGTATTCTACAGGGAATATACTATGGCTACACCTTC
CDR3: CASSILQGIYYGYTF

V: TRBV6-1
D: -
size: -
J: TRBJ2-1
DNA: TGTGCCAGCTCCGGATATGACATTTACAATGAGCAGTTCTTC
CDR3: CASSGYDIYNEQFF

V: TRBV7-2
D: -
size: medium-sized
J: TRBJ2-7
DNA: TGTGCCAGCAGCTTACCTGGGGCGACCTACGAGCAGTACTTC
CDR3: CASSLPGATYEQYF

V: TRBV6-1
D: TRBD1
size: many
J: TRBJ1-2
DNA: TGTGCCAGCAGTGAAGCCTGGGGCGGGACAGATCTTGGCTACACCTTC
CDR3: CASSEAWGGTDLGYTF

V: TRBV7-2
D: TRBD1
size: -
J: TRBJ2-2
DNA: TGTGCCAGCAGTCGAGACAGGGGACTTAACACCGGGGAGCTGTTTTTT
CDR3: CASSRDRGLNTGELFF

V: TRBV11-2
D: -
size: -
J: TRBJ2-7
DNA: TGTGCCAGCAGCACACGAGACATTTCCGAGCAGTACTTC
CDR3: CASSTRDISEQYF

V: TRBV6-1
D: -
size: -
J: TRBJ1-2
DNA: TGTGCCAGCAGCCCAGTCGGGACTCTTCGATATGGCTACACCTTC
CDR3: CASSPVGTLRYGYTF

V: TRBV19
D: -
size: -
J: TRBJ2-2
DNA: TGTGCCAGTAAGGCGGAGGAGAACACCGGGGAGCTGTTTTTT
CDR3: CASKAEENTGELFF

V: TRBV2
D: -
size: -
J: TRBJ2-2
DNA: TGTGCCAGCAGGCGGACTACAGCCGCCGCGAACACCGGGGAGCTGTTTTTT
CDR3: CASRRTTAAANTGELFF

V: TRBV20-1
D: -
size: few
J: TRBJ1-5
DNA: TGCAGTGCTAGTTGGGAAGATTATAGCAATCAGCCCCAGCATTTT
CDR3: CSASWEDYSNQPQHF

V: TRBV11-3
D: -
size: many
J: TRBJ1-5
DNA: TGTGCCAGCAGCTTAGTCTCGAGTCGTAATCAGCCCCAGCATTTT
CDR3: CASSLVSSRNQPQHF

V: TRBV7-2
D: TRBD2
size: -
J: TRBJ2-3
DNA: TGTGCCAGCAGTTCCGGGACTAGCGGGGTTCGCACAGATACGCAGTATTTT
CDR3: CASSSGTSGVRTDTQYF

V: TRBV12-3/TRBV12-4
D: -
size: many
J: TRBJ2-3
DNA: TGTGCCAGCAGTTTGGGACTGAGCACAGATACGCAGTATTTT
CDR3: CASSLGLSTDTQYF

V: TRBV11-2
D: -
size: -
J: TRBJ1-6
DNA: TGTGCCAGCAGCGCAAGTTTGCCAGGGTATAATTCACCCCTCCACTTT
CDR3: CASSASLPGYNSPLHF

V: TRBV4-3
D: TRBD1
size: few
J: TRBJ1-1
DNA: TGCGCCAGCAGACAGGGGGCTCTTAACACTGAAGCTTTCTTT
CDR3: CASRQGALNTEAFF

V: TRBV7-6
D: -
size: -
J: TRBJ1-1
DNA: TGTGCCAGCAGCCCCCCCGGTCTTGAGGCTTTCTTT
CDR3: CASSPPGLEAFF

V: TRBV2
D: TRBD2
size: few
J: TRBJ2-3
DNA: TGTGCCAGCAGGAAGACTAGCGGGGGCCCCGATACGCAGTATTTT
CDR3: CASRKTSGGPDTQYF

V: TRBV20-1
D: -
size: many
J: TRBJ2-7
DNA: TGCAGTGCGGGGGACAAGGGTACCTACGAGCAGTACTTC
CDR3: CSAGDKGTYEQYF

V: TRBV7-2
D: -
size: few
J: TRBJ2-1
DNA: TGTGCCAGCAGCCACCCCTACAATGAGCAGTTCTTC
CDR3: CASSHPYNEQFF

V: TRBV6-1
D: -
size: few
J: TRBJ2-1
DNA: TGTGCCAGCAGTGACTTCTGGACTAACGTTTCCAATGAGCAGTTCTTC
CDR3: CASSDFWTNVSNEQFF

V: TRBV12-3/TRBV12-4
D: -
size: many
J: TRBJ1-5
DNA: TGTGCCAGCAGTTTAGGAGTTTCCCCACGCGGAAATCAGCCCCAGCATTTT
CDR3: CASSLGVSPRGNQPQHF

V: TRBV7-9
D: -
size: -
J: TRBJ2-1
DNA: TGTGCCAGCAGCCCGAACCCAGGCGGTGAGCAGTTCTTC
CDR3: CASSPNPGGEQFF

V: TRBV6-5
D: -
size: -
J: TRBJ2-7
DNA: TGTGCCAGCAGTTACTCTACCGGCTACGAGCAGTACTTC
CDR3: CASSYSTGYEQYF

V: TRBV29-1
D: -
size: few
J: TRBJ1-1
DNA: TGCAGCGACGACCGGGAGGAAAGAATGAACACTGAAGCTTTCTTT
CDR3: CSDDREERMNTEAFF

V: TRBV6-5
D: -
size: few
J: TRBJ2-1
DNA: TGTGCCAGCGGCCCCTCGTACAATGAGCAGTTCTTC
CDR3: CASGPSYNEQFF

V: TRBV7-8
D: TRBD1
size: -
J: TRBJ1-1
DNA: TGTGCCAGCAGCTTAGTAACTATTAGTGACAGGGTGAACACTGAAGCTTTCTTT
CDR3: CASSLVTISDRVNTEAFF

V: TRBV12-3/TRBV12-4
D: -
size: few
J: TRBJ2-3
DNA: TGTGCCAGCAGTTTATCGTCGGGGATCACAGATACGCAGTATTTT
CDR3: CASSLSSGITDTQYF

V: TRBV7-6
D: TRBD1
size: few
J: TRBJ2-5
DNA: TGTGCCAGCAGCTTTCTAGGACAGGGGCCTCGGGAGACCCAGTACTTC
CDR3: CASSFLGQGPRETQYF

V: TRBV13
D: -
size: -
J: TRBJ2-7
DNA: TGTGCCAGCAGCTGGACCAGGGGTCGAGGCTCCTACGAGCAGTACTTC
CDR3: CASSWTRGRGSYEQYF

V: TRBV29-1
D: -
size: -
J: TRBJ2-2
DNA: TGCAGCGTTGGACTGCTCACGAACACCGGGGAGCTGTTTTTT
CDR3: CSVGLLTNTGELFF

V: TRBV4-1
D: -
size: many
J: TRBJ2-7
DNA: TGCGCCAGCAGCCAGGGTGTGGGGGGCCGTTACGAGCAGTACTTC
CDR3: CASSQGVGGRYEQYF

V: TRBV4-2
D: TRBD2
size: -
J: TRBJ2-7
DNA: TGTGCCAGCAGCCAAGAGGGTAGCGGGGGGACCTCCTACGAGCAGTACTTC
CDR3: CASSQEGSGGTSYEQYF

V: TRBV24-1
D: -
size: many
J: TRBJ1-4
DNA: TGTGCCACCAGTGATTTGGGGGGCCATGAACTGTTTTTT
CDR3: CATSDLGGHELFF

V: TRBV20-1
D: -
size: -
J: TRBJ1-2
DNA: TGCAGTGCTAGACAGAGAGGGCAGGAGATTGGTGGCTACACCTTC
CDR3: CSARQRGQEIGGYTF

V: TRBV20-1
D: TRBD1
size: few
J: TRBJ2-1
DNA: TGCAGTGCTCCCCGGACAGGGGGTTACAATGAGCAGTTCTTC
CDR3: CSAPRTGGYNEQFF

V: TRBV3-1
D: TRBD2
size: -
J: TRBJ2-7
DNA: TGTGCCAGCAGCCGCGGTAGCGGGAACGAGCAGTACTTC
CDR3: CASSRGSGNEQYF

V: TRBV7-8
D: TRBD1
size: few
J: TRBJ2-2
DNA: TGTGCCAGCAGCTTGTGGGGGGTCACCGGACAGGGCTACACCGGGGAGCTGTTTTTT
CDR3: CASSLWGVTGQGYTGELFF

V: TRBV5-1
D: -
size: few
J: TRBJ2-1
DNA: TGCGCCAGCAGCTTGGAGGCAGGCACTGGGCAGTTCTTC
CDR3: CASSLEAGTGQFF